The rows below give T cell receptor beta chains drawn from one sample of a study of shared clonotypes between healthy human individuals. Sequencing used immunoSEQ multiplex PCR; TCRdb keeps in-frame clones, though not all of them. The table records around 600,000 clones, more than 95% of them present only once. The sample comprised naive CD4+ T cells sorted from blood. Source of these receptors: a woman aged 30 to 39 in good health. CDR3s include the opening cysteine and the closing phenylalanine or tryptophan. The D gene is left open where the match is weak. Some rows mark clone size as missing; the rest say once, few, many or name a class of expanded clone.

length: 13
size: -
V: TRBV29-1
D: -
J: TRBJ1-1
DNA: TGCAGCGTTGTTTTCTCGGGGGAACTGGGAGCTTTCTTT
CDR3: CSVVFSGELGAFF

length: 13
size: -
V: TRBV30
D: TRBD2
J: TRBJ2-7
DNA: TGTGCCTGGGGGACTAGCGGGTCGAGGGAGCAGTACTTC
CDR3: CAWGTSGSREQYF

length: 17
size: -
V: TRBV11-2
D: TRBD1
J: TRBJ1-2
DNA: TGTGCCAGCAGCTTAGATTATAGGGGACAGGGGCCGTATGGCTACACCTTC
CDR3: CASSLDYRGQGPYGYTF

length: 13
size: once
V: TRBV10-3
D: -
J: TRBJ2-7
DNA: TGTGCCATCAGTGGGACAGACTCCTACGAGCAGTACTTC
CDR3: CAISGTDSYEQYF

length: 15
size: -
V: TRBV28
D: TRBD2
J: TRBJ2-7
DNA: TGTGCCAGCATCTCCCCTAGCGGGGGAACCTACGAGCAGTACTTC
CDR3: CASISPSGGTYEQYF

length: 15
size: once
V: TRBV19
D: -
J: TRBJ2-7
DNA: TGTGCCAGTAGTGCCTCGGGGCGGGAAGCCTACGAGCAGTACTTC
CDR3: CASSASGREAYEQYF

length: 13
size: -
V: TRBV10-2
D: TRBD1
J: TRBJ1-1
DNA: TGCGCCAGCAGGAAAGACAGGGGGACTGAAGCTTTCTTT
CDR3: CASRKDRGTEAFF

length: 16
size: -
V: TRBV14
D: -
J: TRBJ2-1
DNA: TGTGCCAGCAGCCCCTCTTGGGCTGTCTCCTACAATGAGCAGTTCTTC
CDR3: CASSPSWAVSYNEQFF

length: 14
size: -
V: TRBV27
D: TRBD2
J: TRBJ2-1
DNA: TGTGCCAGCAGGGGACTAGCGGGAGTAGCTGAGCAGTTCTTC
CDR3: CASRGLAGVAEQFF

length: 15
size: -
V: TRBV5-4
D: -
J: TRBJ2-1
DNA: TGTGCCAGCAGCTTGGACTCGTCGGGGTACAATGAGCAGTTCTTC
CDR3: CASSLDSSGYNEQFF

length: 16
size: -
V: TRBV7-9
D: -
J: TRBJ2-3
DNA: TGTGCCAGCAGCCCCGGGACCGAAGTTAGCACAGATACGCAGTATTTT
CDR3: CASSPGTEVSTDTQYF

length: 17
size: -
V: TRBV19
D: -
J: TRBJ1-2
DNA: TGTGCCAGTAGTATAGATCCAAGGGTGCCAGGGCCCCATGGCTACACCTTC
CDR3: CASSIDPRVPGPHGYTF

length: 13
size: -
V: TRBV28
D: -
J: TRBJ2-2
DNA: TGTGCCAGCAGAAGAGCGGACACCGGGGAGCTGTTTTTT
CDR3: CASRRADTGELFF

length: 16
size: -
V: TRBV7-4
D: TRBD1
J: TRBJ1-5
DNA: TGTGCCAGCAGCTTAGAGACAGGGGGGGACAATCAGCCCCAGCATTTT
CDR3: CASSLETGGDNQPQHF

length: 13
size: -
V: TRBV28
D: -
J: TRBJ2-5
DNA: TGTGCCAGCAGTTTCCCGGGGTTAGAGACCCAGTACTTC
CDR3: CASSFPGLETQYF

length: 15
size: -
V: TRBV25-1
D: TRBD2
J: TRBJ2-1
DNA: TGTGCCAGCAGTGAAGTACTAGCGGAATACAATGAGCAGTTCTTC
CDR3: CASSEVLAEYNEQFF

length: 17
size: -
V: TRBV7-9
D: TRBD2
J: TRBJ2-1
DNA: TGTGCCAGCAGCTTGCTCGGTCTAGCGGAGATCTACAATGAGCAGTTCTTC
CDR3: CASSLLGLAEIYNEQFF

length: 15
size: -
V: TRBV6-1
D: TRBD1
J: TRBJ2-2
DNA: TGTGCCAGCCAACGGGACAGGGGATACACCGGGGAGCTGTTTTTT
CDR3: CASQRDRGYTGELFF

length: 14
size: -
V: TRBV5-4
D: -
J: TRBJ1-3
DNA: TGTGCCAGCAGCTTGCCAGGGACTGGAAACACCATATATTTT
CDR3: CASSLPGTGNTIYF

length: 15
size: -
V: TRBV7-2
D: -
J: TRBJ2-1
DNA: TGTGCCAGCAGTCGTCGCGGGGGACATCCCAATGAGCAGTTCTTC
CDR3: CASSRRGGHPNEQFF

length: 15
size: -
V: TRBV27
D: TRBD1
J: TRBJ2-7
DNA: TGTGCCAGCAGATTTGAGGTACAGGGGGCGTACGAGCAGTACTTC
CDR3: CASRFEVQGAYEQYF

length: 16
size: -
V: TRBV27
D: -
J: TRBJ1-1
DNA: TGTGCCAGCAGTCCACCTCTGCGGGGGGTGAACACTGAAGCTTTCTTT
CDR3: CASSPPLRGVNTEAFF

length: 16
size: -
V: TRBV7-9
D: -
J: TRBJ1-3
DNA: TGTGCCAGCAGCTTCCCACAGGGAGACTCTGGAAACACCATATATTTT
CDR3: CASSFPQGDSGNTIYF

length: 17
size: -
V: TRBV4-1
D: TRBD2
J: TRBJ2-3
DNA: TGCGCCAGCAGCCAGCCCAGGAGGGGAGGGGTTACAGATACGCAGTATTTT
CDR3: CASSQPRRGGVTDTQYF

length: 11
size: -
V: TRBV29-1
D: -
J: TRBJ2-7
DNA: TGCAGCGTCCGAATCTCATACGAGCAGTACTTC
CDR3: CSVRISYEQYF

length: 14
size: -
V: TRBV6-1
D: TRBD2
J: TRBJ2-7
DNA: TGTGCCAGCGATTTAGCGGGAGGGCCGTACGAGCAGTACTTC
CDR3: CASDLAGGPYEQYF

length: 16
size: -
V: TRBV6-1
D: TRBD1
J: TRBJ2-7
DNA: TGTGCCAGCAGTGAAGAAAGGGACAGGCCGTCCTACGAGCAGTACTTC
CDR3: CASSEERDRPSYEQYF

length: 16
size: -
V: TRBV5-1
D: TRBD1
J: TRBJ2-5
DNA: TGCGCCAGCAGCTTGGCCCCCGGGACAGGGGGTGTGGAGCAGTACTTC
CDR3: CASSLAPGTGGVEQYF

length: 12
size: -
V: TRBV30
D: -
J: TRBJ1-2
DNA: TGTGCCTGGACTGGGGGTTATTATGGCTACACCTTC
CDR3: CAWTGGYYGYTF

length: 15
size: -
V: TRBV6-5
D: -
J: TRBJ1-6
DNA: TGTGCCAGCAGTTCTACCGGGACCTTTAATTCACCCCTCCACTTT
CDR3: CASSSTGTFNSPLHF

length: 15
size: -
V: TRBV6-1
D: TRBD2
J: TRBJ2-7
DNA: TGTGCCAGCAGTGAACAGGGACTAGAAGGCCACGAGCAGTACTTC
CDR3: CASSEQGLEGHEQYF

length: 14
size: -
V: TRBV5-4
D: -
J: TRBJ2-2
DNA: TGTGCCAGCAGCTCAGGGGCAGTTGCCGGGGAGCTGTTTTTT
CDR3: CASSSGAVAGELFF

length: 16
size: -
V: TRBV10-3
D: TRBD1
J: TRBJ1-1
DNA: TGTGCCATCAGTGGGAACCAGGGACAGGGGGCCACTGAAGCTTTCTTT
CDR3: CAISGNQGQGATEAFF

length: 9
size: -
V: TRBV29-1
D: -
J: TRBJ1-1
DNA: TGCAGCGTTGAGGGGAGGGCTTTCTTT
CDR3: CSVEGRAFF

length: 14
size: -
V: TRBV19
D: -
J: TRBJ1-6
DNA: TGTGCCAGTAGTATGGACCATTATAATTCACCCCTCCACTTT
CDR3: CASSMDHYNSPLHF

length: 12
size: -
V: TRBV6-1
D: -
J: TRBJ1-2
DNA: TGTGCCAGCAGTGAGGGGGCGTATGGCTACACCTTC
CDR3: CASSEGAYGYTF

length: 14
size: -
V: TRBV27
D: -
J: TRBJ2-7
DNA: TGTGCCAGCAGTCAGGGGCTAGGGGTTTTGGAGCAGTACTTC
CDR3: CASSQGLGVLEQYF

length: 18
size: -
V: TRBV18
D: TRBD1
J: TRBJ2-2
DNA: TGTGCCAGCTCACCATTCCCGGGACAGGGTACGAACACCGGGGAGCTGTTTTTT
CDR3: CASSPFPGQGTNTGELFF

length: 18
size: -
V: TRBV19
D: -
J: TRBJ2-5
DNA: TGTGCCAGTAGTAAATTCGCCGGGACCTTGGGGGGCCAAGAGACCCAGTACTTC
CDR3: CASSKFAGTLGGQETQYF

length: 12
size: -
V: TRBV2
D: -
J: TRBJ2-7
DNA: TGTGCCAGCACAGTAGTAGGCGCCGAGCAGTACTTC
CDR3: CASTVVGAEQYF

length: 14
size: -
V: TRBV28
D: TRBD1
J: TRBJ1-2
DNA: TGTGCCAGCAGTATACAGGGGACTAACTATGGCTACACCTTC
CDR3: CASSIQGTNYGYTF

length: 13
size: -
V: TRBV28
D: TRBD1
J: TRBJ1-5
DNA: TGTGCCAGCAGTAGGGACAGGGTTCAGCCCCAGCATTTT
CDR3: CASSRDRVQPQHF

length: 15
size: once
V: TRBV5-1
D: -
J: TRBJ2-7
DNA: TGCGCCAGCAGCTTGGTCAGGGCCCCCAGGGACGAGCAGTACTTC
CDR3: CASSLVRAPRDEQYF

length: 13
size: once
V: TRBV2
D: -
J: TRBJ1-4
DNA: TGTGCCAGCAGTGGATCCCTTAATGAAAAACTGTTTTTT
CDR3: CASSGSLNEKLFF

length: 17
size: -
V: TRBV4-1
D: TRBD1
J: TRBJ2-1
DNA: TGCGCCAGCAGCCCCCCCGTAAGGACAGGCTCTTACAATGAGCAGTTCTTC
CDR3: CASSPPVRTGSYNEQFF

length: 13
size: -
V: TRBV6-1
D: -
J: TRBJ1-2
DNA: TGTGCCAGCAGCCCCGTCCATAACTATGGCTACACCTTC
CDR3: CASSPVHNYGYTF

length: 16
size: -
V: TRBV4-1
D: -
J: TRBJ1-3
DNA: TGCGCCAGCAGCCAAGTTATTAGATCTGATGGAAACACCATATATTTT
CDR3: CASSQVIRSDGNTIYF

length: 15
size: -
V: TRBV28
D: -
J: TRBJ1-4
DNA: TGTGCCAGCAGTTTTTCCGGGGCAGGGGATGAAAAACTGTTTTTT
CDR3: CASSFSGAGDEKLFF

length: 14
size: once
V: TRBV29-1
D: TRBD2
J: TRBJ2-3
DNA: TGCAGCGTTCGAAGCGGGAGGCTTACAGATACGCAGTATTTT
CDR3: CSVRSGRLTDTQYF

length: 13
size: -
V: TRBV7-2
D: -
J: TRBJ2-7
DNA: TGTGCCAGCCAGCCAGGCTGGGTTTACGAGCAGTACTTC
CDR3: CASQPGWVYEQYF

length: 12
size: once
V: TRBV27
D: -
J: TRBJ1-5
DNA: TGTGCCAGCAGTAGGGCCGGGCAGCCCCAGCATTTT
CDR3: CASSRAGQPQHF

length: 15
size: -
V: TRBV19
D: -
J: TRBJ1-1
DNA: TGTGCCAGTAGTGCCACAAGGGTTATGGGGACTGAAGCTTTCTTT
CDR3: CASSATRVMGTEAFF

length: 14
size: -
V: TRBV27
D: TRBD1
J: TRBJ2-7
DNA: TGTGCCAGCAGTTTACGGGACAGGGGGCTCGAGCAGTACTTC
CDR3: CASSLRDRGLEQYF

length: 15
size: -
V: TRBV27
D: TRBD2
J: TRBJ2-1
DNA: TGTGCCAGCGGCTCCGGGACTAGCGGGAGCGATGAGCAGTTCTTC
CDR3: CASGSGTSGSDEQFF

length: 16
size: -
V: TRBV18
D: TRBD2
J: TRBJ2-7
DNA: TGTGCCAGCTCATCCCTAGCGGGAGCTGGGGCGGACGAGCAGTACTTC
CDR3: CASSSLAGAGADEQYF